This entry is about one TCR beta chain. Naive CD8 cells lacked CD45RO and underwent positive selection for CCR7, leaving out terminally differentiated effector memory CD45RA+ cells. Participating donors were healthy, HIV-negative adults free of recent acute infections or vaccinations. The CDR3 runs 13 residues. V lost 5 bases to trimming and J lost 3 bases, with 11 bases between them. Germline values: CDR1 SEHNR, CDR2 FQNEAQ (reference sequence). This specimen comes from a study of shared clonotypes between healthy human individuals. Overall study: A donor's plate count was three for CD4 naive and three for CD4 memory; CD8 naive had two and CD8 memory one.

Under the authors' procedure: ImmunoSEQ supplied junction-only sequences lacking quality scores, so filtering was different. The data were produced by immunoSEQ multiplex PCR, yet TCRdb's version contains in-frame clones alone and is incomplete. D and trimming come from the DNA, and the V and J calls and clone size come from that table. The sample has roughly 2 million clones, approximately 94% seen once. Material: naive CD8+ T cells sorted from blood. The clonotype was recovered from a man younger than 30 in good health. V and J are TRBV7-9 and TRBJ2-7; TRBD1 might be the D (6 bases). The CDR3 bases are TGTGCCAGCAGCAGGGGGACACTCTACGAGCAGTACTTC. Protein sequence: CASSRGTLYEQYF.